This TCR beta chain was captured by sequencing in a study of T-cell reconstitution after alpha-beta-depleted transplantation in children. In its sample, this clonotype was seen many times. Germline loops: CDR1 DFQATT, CDR2 SNEGSKA (reference sequence). The V end was cut by 1 base, the J end by 2 bases, with 13 bases between. The CDR3 has 15 residues. Unique molecular identifiers tagged the TCRbeta library. One entry per CDR3 protein, called by TCRdb with MiXCR from the PCR reads. Of 60,000 to 80,000 distinct CDR3 sequences in the sample, roughly 6.6% were seen once. The sequence came from a human donor who donated a stem cell graft to a child with acute lymphoblastic leukemia. This rearrangement joins TRBV20-1 to TRBJ2-3; D is unresolved. The input for sequencing was PBMCs from the stem cell graft donor, taken from the stem cell graft. In nucleotides, the CDR3 is TGCAGTGCTAGAGCGATTAAGGATCCCACAGATACGCAGTATTTT. Translated, it gives CSARAIKDPTDTQYF.